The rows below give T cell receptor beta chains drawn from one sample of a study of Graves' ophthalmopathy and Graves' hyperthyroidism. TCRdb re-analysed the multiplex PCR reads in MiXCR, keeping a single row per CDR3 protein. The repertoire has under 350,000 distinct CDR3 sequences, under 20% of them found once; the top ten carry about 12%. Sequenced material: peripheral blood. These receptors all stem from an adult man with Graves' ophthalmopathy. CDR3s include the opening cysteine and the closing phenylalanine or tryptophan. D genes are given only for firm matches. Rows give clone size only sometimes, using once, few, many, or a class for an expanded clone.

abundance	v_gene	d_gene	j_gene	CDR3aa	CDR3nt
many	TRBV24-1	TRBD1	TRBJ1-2	CATSDPGTGGGVSGYTF	TGTGCCACCAGTGATCCGGGGACAGGGGGCGGCGTCAGTGGCTACACCTTC
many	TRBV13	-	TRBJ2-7	CASSLAGIPYEQYF	TGTGCCAGCAGCTTGGCGGGGATCCCCTACGAGCAGTACTTC
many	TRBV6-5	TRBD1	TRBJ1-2	CASSYAGQGAGYTF	TGTGCCAGCAGTTACGCCGGACAGGGGGCTGGCTACACCTTC
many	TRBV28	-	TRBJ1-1	CASSPQRGGMLNTEAFF	TGTGCCAGCAGCCCTCAGCGCGGGGGGATGTTGAACACTGAAGCTTTCTTT
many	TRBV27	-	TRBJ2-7	CASSFLRSLYEQYF	TGTGCCAGCAGTTTCCTCCGCTCCCTCTACGAGCAGTACTTC
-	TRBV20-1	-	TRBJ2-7	CSARDGELYEQYF	TGCAGTGCTAGAGACGGGGAGCTCTACGAGCAGTACTTC
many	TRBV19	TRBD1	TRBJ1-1	CASNRDRGTEAFF	TGTGCCAGTAACCGGGACAGGGGCACTGAAGCTTTCTTT
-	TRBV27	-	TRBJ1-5	CASSLVQGNQPQHF	TGTGCCAGCAGTTTGGTCCAGGGGAATCAGCCCCAGCATTTT
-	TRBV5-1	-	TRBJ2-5	CASSLGVSQETQYF	TGCGCCAGCAGCTTGGGTGTTAGCCAAGAGACCCAGTACTTC
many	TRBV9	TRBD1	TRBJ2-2	CASSEGGQGTGELFF	TGTGCCAGCAGCGAGGGGGGACAGGGGACCGGGGAGCTGTTTTTT
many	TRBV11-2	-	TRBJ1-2	CASSLGQVYGYTF	TGTGCCAGCAGCTTAGGACAGGTCTATGGCTACACCTTC